The TCR beta chain under discussion was sequenced for a study of blood T cell repertoires in COVID-19 (dated by TCRdb to the early 2020s). A note on the overall study: The collaborator samples originated in the United States, Italy and Spain and spanned the acute and convalescent phases of COVID-19. The material from the prospective study consisted of cDNA or gDNA derived from T cells, B-cell-depleted T cells, or PBMCs. The dataset comprised deeply sampled blood TCRbeta repertoires from subjects exposed to, actively infected with, or recovered from COVID-19. The repertoires were released in a freely available public database meant as a resource for research on the immune response to SARS-CoV-2. Samples came from the ongoing ImmuneRACE study (first 160 participants) plus 1,254 subjects from 6 global collaborators. A de-identified subject ID, COVID-19 status, age in years and sex were almost always included in the sample metadata. HLA class I and class II types, where available, came from metadata supplied by the sample provider rather than from assay-based typing.

CDR1 and CDR2, per the germline V gene, are LGHNA and YNFKEQ. The CDR3, from cysteine to phenylalanine, totals 16 residues. CDR3 DNA is the only sequence kept; it has 48 bases, read in frame from the first base. V trim: 2 bases; J trim: 8 bases; unmatched bases: 9. Collaborating institutions collected whole blood in K2EDTA tubes following their own protocols. For TCRbeta analysis, collaborators shipped samples as frozen whole blood, isolated PBMCs, or DNA extracted from either of those sample types. Findings and caveats that apply to the study as a whole: The amount of clinical and demographic metadata varied by source and participant and was provided uncurated.

TCRbeta CDR3 regions were amplified from genomic DNA using the immunoSEQ Assay, a bias-controlled multiplex PCR. The paper's data handling went like this. Nucleated cell counts per sample were estimated from amplification of reference gene primers within the assay. Sequence reads were collapsed and filtered to measure the absolute abundance of every unique TCRbeta CDR3 rearrangement. Productive Simpson clonality was computed per sample as the square root of Simpson's diversity index over productive rearrangements. TCRdb took this table from immuneACCESS and kept in-frame rearrangements with V and J called. Such tables lack part of the clones; where checked against another copy, unresolved V genes explain under half of the gap, and the rest is unexplained. That table furnishes V, J and clone size, whereas the DNA furnished D and trimming. A total of 65,000 to 80,000 clones appear in this sample, 80% to 90% of them only once. 17% of the sample comes from the top ten.

With respect to this clone: Its antigen is unknown. It has no much larger one-base neighbor in the sample; base qualities were not kept.

Sequenced material: peripheral blood. This clonotype originated in an elderly man in a cohort sampled during active COVID-19. The chain uses TRBV4-2 and TRBJ2-3; 11 junctional bases match TRBD2. The CDR3: CASSQQLAGVVGTQYF. The DNA is as follows: TGTGCCAGCAGCCAACAACTAGCGGGGGTGGTCGGTACGCAGTATTTT.